This T cell receptor (beta chain) was identified in a study of radiation and T cells in renal cell carcinoma. The data were produced by immunoSEQ multiplex PCR, yet TCRdb's version contains in-frame clones alone and is incomplete. The sample carries about 140,000 clones, approximately 86% recorded once. The germline V gene has CDR1 KGHSH and CDR2 LQKENI. Trimming cost V 0 bases and J 2 bases, with 4 bases left between them. This CDR3 spans 13 amino acids. Indicated time point: blood 4 weeks post-SBRT, at nephrectomy. This sample's treatment: 15 Gy SBRT to primary tumor, nephrectomy 4 weeks later. Nephrectomy followed 15 Gy stereotactic body radiation by 4 weeks.

The input for sequencing was blood, taken from a patient whose treatment included radiotherapy and nephrectomy. V is TRBV18 and J is TRBJ2-5; D is uncertain. This receptor was taken from a woman aged 45-59 years with renal cell carcinoma. For the CDR3, the DNA is TGTGCCAGCTCACCACCGGGTCAAGAGACCCAGTACTTC. This translates into CASSPPGQETQYF.